A single sample gave rise to the 28 T cell receptor beta chains below, sequenced in a study of blood T cell repertoires in COVID-19. Assay: immunoSEQ multiplex PCR; the TCRdb copy retains only in-frame clones and omits some. The sample includes 70,000 to 95,000 clones, just under 80% of them seen just once. Sequenced material: peripheral blood. These receptors all come from a human donor in a cohort sampled during active COVID-19.

The table lists this clone with a few counts. The V call is TRBV2, the J call TRBJ2-3; 7 bases line up with TRBD1. J was trimmed by 2 bases and V by 7 bases; bases with no gene match: 9. Germline CDR1 and CDR2: SNHLY and FYNNEI. This CDR3 comprises 15 residues. This CDR3 reads CASTRGQRSTDTQYF. As DNA, the CDR3 is TGTGCCAGCACGAGGGGACAGAGGTCCACAGATACGCAGTATTTT.

A single count supports this clone. The gene calls are TRBV9 and TRBJ2-5, with 9 positions matching TRBD1. V dropped 1 base and J dropped 1; count of bases not matched to a gene: 8. Looked up from germline, CDR1 is SGDLS and CDR2 is YYNGEE. The CDR3 has 17 amino acids. The CDR3 DNA reads TGTGCCAGCAGCGTATCGACCGGGACAGGGTCCCAAGAGACCCAGTACTTC. It codes for CASSVSTGTGSQETQYF. Supplemented by reference TRBV9 and TRBJ2-5, the full variable domain reads DSGVTQTPKHLITATGQRVTLRCSPRSGDLSVYWYQQSLDQGLQFLIQYYNGEERAKGNILERFSAQQFPDLHSELNLSSLELGDSALYFCASSVSTGTGSQETQYFGPGTRLLVL.

This sequence joins TRBV19 and TRBJ1-5, with D maybe TRBD1 (5 bases). Germline V CDR1 and CDR2: LNHDA, SQIVND (reference sequence). The V end was cut by 6 bases, the J end by 6 bases, with 12 bases between. The CDR3 is 13 amino acids. The CDR3 reads CASRRGGGQPQHF. CDR3 DNA sequence: TGTGCCAGTAGACGGGGGGGAGGTCAGCCCCAGCATTTT.

Written as DNA, the CDR3 is TGTGCCAGCAGCTTGGCCGGGGGAGAGACCCAGTACTTC. Translation: CASSLAGGETQYF. V usage is TRBV5-6 and J usage is TRBJ2-5, with a tentative D call TRBD2 (6 bases). The CDR3 is 13 residues long. V was pared by 0 bases and J by 4 bases, with 7 bases between. Germline V gives CDR1 SGHDT, CDR2 YYEEEE.

This clone has just a few counts. The CDR3 DNA reads TGTGCCAGCAGCTCCCGGAGGCAAGATACGCAGTATTTT. Translated: CASSSRRQDTQYF. The rearrangement links TRBV7-3 to TRBJ2-3, with a possible D match to TRBD2 (5 bases). V lost 4 bases and J 5 bases, leaving 10 bases between the germline ends. Germline loops: CDR1 SGHTA, CDR2 FQGTGA. The CDR3 covers 13 residues.

The chain employs TRBV28 and TRBJ1-4; tentative D call: TRBD1 (5 bases). The CDR3 sequence is 15 residues long. From germline, CDR1 is MDHEN and CDR2 SYDVKM. V lost 6 bases to trimming and J lost 6 bases, with 17 bases between them. The CDR3 region is CASSRRQSRDEKLFF. DNA for the CDR3: TGTGCCAGCAGCCGCCGACAGTCCCGTGATGAAAAACTGTTTTTT.

The rearrangement links TRBV7-9 to TRBJ2-1; TRBD2 matches at 7 bases. Germline assignment: CDR1 SEHNR and CDR2 FQNEAQ (reference sequence). With 5 bases clipped from V and 8 bases from J, the junction kept 12 bases outside the gene matches. The CDR3 is 15 amino acids. The CDR3 nucleotides are TGTGCCAGCAGCGTCCAGAGGGCGGGGGAGGATGAGCAGTTCTTC. Its protein is CASSVQRAGEDEQFF.

DNA of the CDR3: TGTGCCAGCAGTCCTGGTCAGGGGGCTTACGAGCAGTACTTC. Its protein product is CASSPGQGAYEQYF. The chain couples TRBV5-6 to TRBJ2-7; 8 nucleotides line up with TRBD1. The length of the CDR3 is 14 residues. J gave up 4 bases and V 5 bases, and 8 bases lay outside the gene matches. Germline values: CDR1 SGHDT, CDR2 YYEEEE. Looking up the rest from reference TRBV5-6 and TRBJ2-7 gives the full variable domain: DAGVTQSPTHLIKTRGQQVTLRCSPKSGHDTVSWYQQALGQGPQFIFQYYEEEERQRGNFPDRFSGHQFPNYSSELNVNALLLGDSALYLCASSPGQGAYEQYFGPGTRLTVT.

V gene TRBV18 combines with J gene TRBJ2-1; D may be TRBD1 (6 bases). CDR3 length: 13 amino acids. The germline CDR1 and CDR2 sequences are KGHSH and LQKENI. Trimming took off 7 bases at V and 8 bases at J, with 15 bases between the two ends. The CDR3 sequence is CASCSPAGDEQFF. Written as DNA, the CDR3 is TGTGCCAGCTGCTCTCCTGCAGGGGATGAGCAGTTCTTC.

In this sample, this clone turned up many times. This same CDR3 is encoded by further DNA sequences in the sample. The V and J genes are TRBV6-5 and TRBJ1-5; D possibly corresponds to TRBD1 (6 bases). V was trimmed by 5 bases and J by 1 base, leaving 9 bases between them. The CDR3 covers 14 residues. Germline V CDR1 and CDR2: MNHEY, SVGAGI. CDR3 in DNA: TGTGCCAGCAGTCTCCAGGGGAGCAATCAGCCCCAGCATTTT. Its protein is CASSLQGSNQPQHF.

This sequence joins TRBV5-1 and TRBJ2-7; TRBD1 matches at 8 bases. The CDR3 length is 19 residues. Losses at the gene ends were 1 base for V and 0 bases for J; bases not matched to a gene: 15. Germline CDR1 and CDR2: SGHRS and YFSETQ. In DNA, the CDR3 is TGCGCCAGCAGCTTGACGCGCCCGGGACAGGCCTCGAGCTCCTACGAGCAGTACTTC. Its protein product is CASSLTRPGQASSSYEQYF.

The chain couples TRBV7-3 to TRBJ2-3, with 7 bases fitting TRBD2. CDR1 and CDR2 from the germline V gene are SGHTA and FQGTGA. Trimming removed 6 bases from V and 2 bases from J; junction bases left unmatched: 5. This CDR3 contains 14 residues. In DNA form, the CDR3 reads TGTGCCAGCAGTCCGGGACTACTCACAGATACGCAGTATTTT. Its translation is CASSPGLLTDTQYF.

CDR3 DNA: TGTGCCATCAGTGAGAGCGGAGGCTATGGCTACACCTTC. This gives the protein CAISESGGYGYTF. The genes are TRBV10-3 and TRBJ1-2; D unresolved. The germline V gene has CDR1 ENHRY and CDR2 SYGVKD. Trimming stripped 2 bases from V and 4 bases from J, with 8 bases between. CDR3 size: 13 residues.

The J gene is TRBJ1-1, the V gene TRBV27; D remains ambiguous. V dropped 5 bases and J dropped 1 base, with 8 bases sitting between them. This CDR3 has 13 amino acids. CDR1 MNHEY and CDR2 SMNVEV come from the germline V gene (reference sequence). The CDR3 region has the DNA TGTGCCAGCAGTCCGGCGGGGAACACTGAAGCTTTCTTT. This gives the protein CASSPAGNTEAFF.

The chain links TRBV6-2 or TRBV6-3 to TRBJ2-5; 9 bases agree with TRBD2. Germline lookup yields CDR1 MNHEY and CDR2 SVGEGT. The CDR3 extends over 14 amino acids. V shed 4 bases and J 3 bases; nucleotides not matched to a gene: 3. CDR3 loop: CASSLGGGEETQYF. In DNA, the CDR3 is TGTGCCAGCAGTTTGGGCGGGGGGGAAGAGACCCAGTACTTC.

This rearrangement joins TRBV4-1 to TRBJ1-2; the match to TRBD1 covers 10 bases. The trim removed 3 bases at V and 3 bases at J, leaving 4 bases unmatched. Germline CDR1 and CDR2: MGHRA and YSYEKL. This CDR3 region has 15 residues. CDR3 coding DNA: TGCGCCAGCAGCCAGTGGACAGGGGGTTACTATGGCTACACCTTC. It codes for CASSQWTGGYYGYTF.

There are a few counts of this clone. The chain uses TRBV3-1 (or the pseudogene TRBV3-2) and TRBJ2-7; 9 positions agree with TRBD2. CDR3 length: 16 amino acids. Trimming removed 7 bases from V and 4 bases from J; junction bases left unmatched: 14. In germline, CDR1 is LGHDT, CDR2 YNNKEL (reference sequence). CDR3 sequence: CASMGSSGMAWYEQYF. In DNA form, the CDR3 reads TGTGCCAGCATGGGTTCTAGCGGGATGGCGTGGTACGAGCAGTACTTC.

This chain joins TRBV4-1 and TRBJ1-2, with TRBD1 as a possible D gene (6 bases). The germline CDR1 and CDR2 sequences are MGHRA and YSYEKL. CDR3 length equals 15 residues. V was pared by 1 base and J by 5 bases, with 14 bases between. The DNA of the CDR3 is TGCGCCAGCAGCCAAGGTGCCAGGGGAATTTATGGCTACACCTTC. Its translation: CASSQGARGIYGYTF.

The chain links TRBV7-9 to TRBJ1-1; D is perhaps TRBD1 (5 bases). Germline CDR1 and CDR2: SEHNR and FQNEAQ (reference sequence). This CDR3 comprises 15 residues. V lost 5 bases and J 1 base, leaving 14 bases between the germline ends. CDR3: CASSPRQGPNTEAFF. CDR3 nucleotides: TGTGCCAGCAGCCCCAGGCAGGGCCCGAACACTGAAGCTTTCTTT.

The chain recombines TRBV29-1 with TRBJ2-1; D is possibly TRBD1 (6 bases). Germline V CDR1 and CDR2: SQVTM, ANQGSEA. CDR3 length: 13 amino acids. V gave up 6 bases and J gave up 8 bases, with 17 bases separating them. CDR3 bases: TGCAGCGTCGCTAGGGGGATCTCGGATGAGCAGTTCTTC. Amino acids: CSVARGISDEQFF.

The chain combines TRBV5-1 with TRBJ2-7, with 7 bases matching TRBD1. With V trimmed by 3 bases and J by 6 bases, 6 bases remained unmatched. In germline, CDR1 is SGHRS, CDR2 YFSETQ. The length of the CDR3 is 13 residues. For the CDR3, the DNA is TGCGCCAGCAGCTCGACAGGGAATGGCGAGCAGTACTTC. It yields the protein CASSSTGNGEQYF.

CDR3 nucleotide sequence: TGTGCCAGCAGCCCACAATTGACAAATCAGCCCCAGCATTTT. It yields the protein CASSPQLTNQPQHF. J is TRBJ1-5 and V is TRBV7-6; D unresolved. There are 14 residues in the CDR3. Germline CDR1 SGHVS, CDR2 FNYEAQ. The germline V and J ends were trimmed by 5 bases and 4 bases, with 12 bases remaining between them.

The chain recombines TRBV2 with TRBJ1-4, with 9 bases matching TRBD1. J gave up 2 bases and V 5 bases, and 3 bases lay outside the gene matches. Germline assignment: CDR1 SNHLY and CDR2 FYNNEI. This CDR3 is built from 15 residues. The CDR3 sequence: CASSPTGGTNEKLFF. CDR3 in DNA: TGTGCCAGCAGTCCAACAGGGGGCACTAATGAAAAACTGTTTTTT.

The gene calls are TRBV18 and TRBJ2-1; 7 bases agree with TRBD2. The CDR3 has 16 residues. Looked up from germline, CDR1 is KGHSH and CDR2 is LQKENI. Germline trimming cut 4 bases from V and 0 bases from J; bases unmatched to any gene: 6. The CDR3: CASSQSSGHSYNEQFF. The CDR3 DNA sequence: TGTGCCAGCTCACAGTCTAGCGGCCACTCCTACAATGAGCAGTTCTTC.

The chain carries TRBV24-1 and TRBJ2-3; 14 positions match TRBD2. The V gene's germline CDR1 is KGHDR and CDR2 SFDVKD. J gave up 4 bases and V 9 bases, and 5 bases lay outside the gene matches. This CDR3 is built from 15 residues. The CDR3 loop is CATGTTSGRADTQYF. As DNA, the CDR3 is TGTGCCACCGGGACGACTAGCGGGAGGGCAGATACGCAGTATTTT.

The CDR3 DNA reads as TGTGCCAGCAGTTTATGGGGGACAGGGTCCGAAAAACTGTTTTTT. Its translation: CASSLWGTGSEKLFF. This sequence joins TRBV28 and TRBJ1-4; 9 bases are a match to TRBD1. Trimming cost V 0 bases and J 8 bases; bases outside gene matches: 4. Germline V gene data show CDR1 as MDHEN and CDR2 as SYDVKM. CDR3 length equals 15 residues.

This sequence joins TRBV6-2 or TRBV6-3 and TRBJ2-1; 9 bases map to TRBD2. This CDR3 is 15 amino acids long. CDR1 is MNHEY and CDR2 is SVGEGT in the germline V gene. V was clipped by 3 bases and J by 6 bases; unmatched bases: 6. CDR3 in DNA: TGTGCCAGCAGTTATTCTAGCGGGGTCCCCAATGAGCAGTTCTTC. Encoded protein: CASSYSSGVPNEQFF.

The chain joins TRBV19 to TRBJ2-7; 8 bases fit TRBD2. CDR3 length equals 13 residues. The germline V gene has CDR1 LNHDA and CDR2 SQIVND (reference sequence). J gave up 3 bases and V 4 bases, and 2 bases lay outside the gene matches. CDR3 sequence (DNA): TGTGCCAGTAGTACTAGCGGGCGCTACGAGCAGTACTTC. Its translation: CASSTSGRYEQYF.